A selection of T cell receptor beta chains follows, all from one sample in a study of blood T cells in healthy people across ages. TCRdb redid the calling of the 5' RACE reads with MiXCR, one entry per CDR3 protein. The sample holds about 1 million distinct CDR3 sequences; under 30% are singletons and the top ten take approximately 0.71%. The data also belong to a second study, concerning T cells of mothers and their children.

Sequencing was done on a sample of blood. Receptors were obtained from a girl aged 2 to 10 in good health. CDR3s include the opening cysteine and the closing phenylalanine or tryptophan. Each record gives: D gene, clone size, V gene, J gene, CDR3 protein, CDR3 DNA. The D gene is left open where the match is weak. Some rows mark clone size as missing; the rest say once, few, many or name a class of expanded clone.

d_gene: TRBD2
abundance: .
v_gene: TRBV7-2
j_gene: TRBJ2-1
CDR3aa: CASSGAGFYNEQFF
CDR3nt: TGTGCCAGCAGCGGAGCGGGATTCTACAATGAGCAGTTCTTC

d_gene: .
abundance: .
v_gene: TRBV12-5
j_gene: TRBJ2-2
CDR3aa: CASGWGSTNTGELFF
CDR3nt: TGTGCTAGTGGTTGGGGCTCGACGAACACCGGGGAGCTGTTTTTT

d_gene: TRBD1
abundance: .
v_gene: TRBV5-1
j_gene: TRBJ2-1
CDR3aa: CASSSLDRGTYNEQFF
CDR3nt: TGCGCCAGCAGCTCCCTAGACAGGGGGACCTACAATGAGCAGTTCTTC

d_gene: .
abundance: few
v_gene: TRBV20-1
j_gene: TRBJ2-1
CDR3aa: CSAGGIAFNEQFF
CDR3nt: TGCAGTGCTGGGGGGATAGCTTTTAATGAGCAGTTCTTC

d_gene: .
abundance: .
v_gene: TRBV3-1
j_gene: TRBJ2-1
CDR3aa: CASSQRLVPNEQFF
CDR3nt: TGTGCCAGCAGCCAGCGACTAGTGCCTAATGAGCAGTTCTTC

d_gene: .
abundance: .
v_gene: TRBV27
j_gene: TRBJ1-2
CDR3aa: CASSFSPVYGYTF
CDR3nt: TGTGCCAGCAGTTTCAGCCCCGTCTATGGCTACACCTTC

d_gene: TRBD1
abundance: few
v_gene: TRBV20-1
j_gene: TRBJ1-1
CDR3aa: CSASQGIKTEAFF
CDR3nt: TGCAGTGCTTCACAGGGGATAAAGACTGAAGCTTTCTTT

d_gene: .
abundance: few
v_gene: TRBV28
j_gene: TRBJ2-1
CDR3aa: CASSHQVFHEQFF
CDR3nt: TGTGCCAGCAGTCATCAAGTTTTTCATGAGCAGTTCTTC

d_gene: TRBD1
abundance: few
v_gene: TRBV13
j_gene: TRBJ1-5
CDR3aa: CASSFGTGHDQPQHF
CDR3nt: TGTGCCAGCAGCTTTGGGACAGGACATGATCAGCCCCAGCATTTT

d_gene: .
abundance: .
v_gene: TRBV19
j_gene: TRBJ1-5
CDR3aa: CASSTRAVSNQPQHF
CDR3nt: TGTGCCAGTAGTACTCGGGCGGTGAGCAATCAGCCCCAGCATTTT

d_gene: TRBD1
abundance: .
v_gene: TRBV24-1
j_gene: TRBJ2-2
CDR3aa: CATSETRDRGTGELFF
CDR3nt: TGTGCCACCAGTGAGACTCGGGACAGGGGCACCGGGGAGCTGTTTTTT

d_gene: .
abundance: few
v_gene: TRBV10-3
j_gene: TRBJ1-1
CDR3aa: CAISEDRLTEAFF
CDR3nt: TGTGCCATCAGTGAAGATCGGCTAACTGAAGCTTTCTTT

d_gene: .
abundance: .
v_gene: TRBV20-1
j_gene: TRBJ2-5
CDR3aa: CSARESPGIMETQYF
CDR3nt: TGCAGTGCTAGAGAATCTCCCGGAATAATGGAGACCCAGTACTTC

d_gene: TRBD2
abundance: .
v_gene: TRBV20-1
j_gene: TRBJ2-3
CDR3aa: CSAERRGEGDTQYF
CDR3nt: TGCAGTGCTGAACGGCGCGGGGAGGGAGATACGCAGTATTTT

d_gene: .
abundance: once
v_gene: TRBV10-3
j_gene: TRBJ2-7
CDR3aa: CAISELQAGAPEQYF
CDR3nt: TGTGCCATCAGTGAACTTCAGGCGGGGGCTCCCGAGCAGTACTTC

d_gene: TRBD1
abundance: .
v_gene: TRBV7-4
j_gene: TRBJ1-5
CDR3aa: CASTPTGRNQPQHF
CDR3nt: TGTGCCAGCACCCCGACAGGGAGAAATCAGCCCCAGCATTTT

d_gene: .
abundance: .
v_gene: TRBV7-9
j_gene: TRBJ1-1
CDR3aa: CASSPDHTEAFF
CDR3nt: TGTGCCAGCAGCCCAGACCACACTGAAGCTTTCTTT

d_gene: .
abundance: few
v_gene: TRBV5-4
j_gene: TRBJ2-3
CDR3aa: CATAWATDTQYF
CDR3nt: TGTGCCACTGCGTGGGCCACAGATACGCAGTATTTT

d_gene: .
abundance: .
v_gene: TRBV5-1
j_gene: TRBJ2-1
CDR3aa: CASSLRTGGEQFF
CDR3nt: TGCGCCAGCAGCTTACGCACGGGTGGGGAGCAGTTCTTC

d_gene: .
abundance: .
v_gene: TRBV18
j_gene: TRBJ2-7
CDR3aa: CASSPTVTYEQYF
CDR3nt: TGTGCCAGCTCACCGACGGTCACCTACGAGCAGTACTTC

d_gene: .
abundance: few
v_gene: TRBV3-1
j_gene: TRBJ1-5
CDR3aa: CASSHGLGSNQPQHF
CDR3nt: TGTGCCAGCAGCCATGGTCTGGGTAGCAATCAGCCCCAGCATTTT

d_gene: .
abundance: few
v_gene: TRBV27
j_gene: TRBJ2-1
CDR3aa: CASSQRARNEQFF
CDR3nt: TGTGCCAGCAGTCAACGGGCGCGCAATGAGCAGTTCTTC

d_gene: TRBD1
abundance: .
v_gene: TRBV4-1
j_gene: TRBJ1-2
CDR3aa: CASSLSRTGWSGGYTF
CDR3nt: TGCGCCAGCAGCCTAAGCAGGACAGGCTGGAGTGGGGGCTACACCTTC

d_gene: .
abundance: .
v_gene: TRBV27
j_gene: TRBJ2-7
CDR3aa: CASSPLGISISYEQYF
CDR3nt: TGTGCCAGCAGCCCCTTAGGGATCTCCATTTCCTACGAGCAGTACTTC

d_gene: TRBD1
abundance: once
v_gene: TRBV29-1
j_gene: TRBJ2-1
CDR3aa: CGLPRGLNEQFF
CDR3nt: TGCGGGCTTCCCAGGGGGCTCAATGAGCAGTTCTTC

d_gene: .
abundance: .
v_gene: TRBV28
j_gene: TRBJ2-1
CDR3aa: CASSPPEGDNEQFF
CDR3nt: TGTGCCAGCAGTCCCCCAGAGGGGGACAATGAGCAGTTCTTC

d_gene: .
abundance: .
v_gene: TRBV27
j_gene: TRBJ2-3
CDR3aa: CASSFAGLQYF
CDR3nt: TGTGCCAGCAGTTTTGCCGGACTTCAGTATTTT

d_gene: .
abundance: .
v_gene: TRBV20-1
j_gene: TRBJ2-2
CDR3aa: CSARAAQAPGELFF
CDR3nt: TGCAGTGCTAGAGCCGCCCAGGCCCCCGGGGAGCTGTTTTTT

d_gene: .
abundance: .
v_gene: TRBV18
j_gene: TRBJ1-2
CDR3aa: CASSPRRLNNYGYTF
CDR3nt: TGTGCCAGCTCACCACGAAGGCTAAACAACTATGGCTACACCTTC

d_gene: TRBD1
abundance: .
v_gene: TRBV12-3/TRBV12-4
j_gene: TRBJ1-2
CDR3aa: CASTLNRGYGYTF
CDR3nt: TGTGCCAGCACCCTCAACAGGGGCTATGGCTACACCTTC

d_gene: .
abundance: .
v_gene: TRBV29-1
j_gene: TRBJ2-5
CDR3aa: CSVGLSNEGTQYF
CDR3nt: TGCAGCGTGGGACTCTCCAACGAGGGGACCCAGTACTTC

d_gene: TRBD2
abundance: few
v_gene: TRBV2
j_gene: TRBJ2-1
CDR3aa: CATLAGTYNEQFF
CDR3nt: TGTGCCACTTTAGCGGGGACCTACAATGAGCAGTTCTTC

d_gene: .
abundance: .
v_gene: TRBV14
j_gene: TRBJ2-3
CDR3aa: CASTRHGSTDTQYF
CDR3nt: TGTGCCAGCACCCGACACGGGAGCACAGATACGCAGTATTTT

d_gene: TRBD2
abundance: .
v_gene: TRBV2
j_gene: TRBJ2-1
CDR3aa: CASREGLAGGDNEQFF
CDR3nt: TGTGCCAGCAGAGAGGGACTAGCGGGAGGGGACAATGAGCAGTTCTTC

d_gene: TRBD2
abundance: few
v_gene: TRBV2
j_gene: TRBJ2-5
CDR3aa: CASSRKTSGQETQYF
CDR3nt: TGTGCCAGCAGTCGTAAAACTAGCGGCCAAGAGACCCAGTACTTC

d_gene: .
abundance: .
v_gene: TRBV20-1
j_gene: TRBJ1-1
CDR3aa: CSAKGPRETEAFF
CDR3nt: TGCAGTGCTAAGGGACCAAGGGAAACTGAAGCTTTCTTT

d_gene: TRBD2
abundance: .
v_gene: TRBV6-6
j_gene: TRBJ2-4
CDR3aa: CVSGGGNIQYF
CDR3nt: TGTGTCTCCGGGGGAGGGAACATTCAGTACTTC

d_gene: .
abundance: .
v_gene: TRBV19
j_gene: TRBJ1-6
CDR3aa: CASSMSISSYNSPLHF
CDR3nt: TGTGCCAGTAGTATGTCTATCAGCTCCTATAATTCACCCCTCCACTTT

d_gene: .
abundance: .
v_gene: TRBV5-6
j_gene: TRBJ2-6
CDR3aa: CASSLLPSGANVLTF
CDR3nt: TGTGCCAGCAGCTTGTTGCCCTCTGGGGCCAACGTCCTGACTTTC

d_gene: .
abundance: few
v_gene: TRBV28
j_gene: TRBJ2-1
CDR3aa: CASSLGFKRRLNNEQFF
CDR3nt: TGTGCCAGCAGTTTAGGGTTTAAAAGACGCTTAAACAATGAGCAGTTCTTC